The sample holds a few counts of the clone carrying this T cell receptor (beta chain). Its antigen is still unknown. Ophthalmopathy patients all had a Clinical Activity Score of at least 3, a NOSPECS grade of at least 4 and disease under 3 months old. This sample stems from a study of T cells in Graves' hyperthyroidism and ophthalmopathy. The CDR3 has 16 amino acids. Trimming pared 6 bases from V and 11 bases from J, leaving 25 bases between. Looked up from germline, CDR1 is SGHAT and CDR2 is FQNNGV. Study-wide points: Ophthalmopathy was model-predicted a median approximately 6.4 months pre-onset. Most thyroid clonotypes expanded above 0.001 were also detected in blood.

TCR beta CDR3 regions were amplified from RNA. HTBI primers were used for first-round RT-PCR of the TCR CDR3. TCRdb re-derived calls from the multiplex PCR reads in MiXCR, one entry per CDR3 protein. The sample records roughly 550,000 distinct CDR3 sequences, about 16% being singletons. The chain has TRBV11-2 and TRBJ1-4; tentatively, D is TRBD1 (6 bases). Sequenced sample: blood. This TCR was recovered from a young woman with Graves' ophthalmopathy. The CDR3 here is CASRPYSDSLSHKLFF. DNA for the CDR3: TGTGCCAGCAGACCATATTCGGACAGCCTTTCCCACAAACTGTTTTTT.